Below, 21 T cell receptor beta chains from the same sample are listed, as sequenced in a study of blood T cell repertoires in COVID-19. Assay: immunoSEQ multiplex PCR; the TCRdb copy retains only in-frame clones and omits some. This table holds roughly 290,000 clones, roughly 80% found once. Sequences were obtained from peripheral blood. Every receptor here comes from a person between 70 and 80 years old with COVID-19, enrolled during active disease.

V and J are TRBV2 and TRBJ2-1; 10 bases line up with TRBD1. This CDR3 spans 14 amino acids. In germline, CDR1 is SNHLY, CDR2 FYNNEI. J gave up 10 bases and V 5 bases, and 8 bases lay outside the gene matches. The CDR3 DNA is TGTGCCAGCAGTCACCGACAGGGGGCTATGGAGCAGTTCTTC. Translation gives CASSHRQGAMEQFF. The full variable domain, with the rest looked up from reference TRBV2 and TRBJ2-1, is EPEVTQTPSHQVTQMGQEVILRCVPISNHLYFYWYRQILGQKVEFLVSFYNNEISEKSEIFDDQFSVERPDGSNFTLKIRSTKLEDSAMYFCASSHRQGAMEQFFGPGTRLTVL.

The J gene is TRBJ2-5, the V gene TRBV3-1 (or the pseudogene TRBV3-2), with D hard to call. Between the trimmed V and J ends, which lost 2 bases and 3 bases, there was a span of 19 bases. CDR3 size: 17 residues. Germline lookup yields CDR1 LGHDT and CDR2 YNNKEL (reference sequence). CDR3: CASSQPSVPGFKETQYF. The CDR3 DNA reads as TGTGCCAGCAGCCAACCCTCAGTGCCCGGGTTCAAAGAGACCCAGTACTTC.

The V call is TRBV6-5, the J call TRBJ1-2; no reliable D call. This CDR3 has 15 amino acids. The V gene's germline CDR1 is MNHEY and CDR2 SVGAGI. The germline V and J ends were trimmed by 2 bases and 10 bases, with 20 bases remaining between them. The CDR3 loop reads CASSYVRGFTMSYTF. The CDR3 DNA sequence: TGTGCCAGCAGTTACGTGAGAGGGTTTACTATGTCCTACACCTTC.

CDR3 nucleotides: TGCGCCTCCCAAACGGAGCGTGGAAACACCATATATTTT. Translating it yields CASQTERGNTIYF. The rearrangement links TRBV10-2 to TRBJ1-3, with D uncertain. The V and J ends lost 11 bases and 3 bases respectively, with 14 bases between them. The V gene's germline CDR1 is WSHSY and CDR2 SAAADI. This CDR3 spans 13 amino acids.

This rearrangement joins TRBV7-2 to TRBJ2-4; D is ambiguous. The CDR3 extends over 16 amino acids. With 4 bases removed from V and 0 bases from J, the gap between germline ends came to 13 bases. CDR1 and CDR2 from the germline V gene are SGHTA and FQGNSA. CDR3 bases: TGTGCCAGCAGCTCACTCCGCGATGGAGCCAAAAACATTCAGTACTTC. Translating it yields CASSSLRDGAKNIQYF.

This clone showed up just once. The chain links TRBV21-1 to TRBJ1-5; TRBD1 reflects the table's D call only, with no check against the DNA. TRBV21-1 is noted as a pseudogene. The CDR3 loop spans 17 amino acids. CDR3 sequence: CASSGRDRRYSNQPQHF. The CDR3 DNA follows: TGTGCCAGCAGCGGCCGGGACAGAAGATATAGCAATCAGCCCCAGCATTTT.

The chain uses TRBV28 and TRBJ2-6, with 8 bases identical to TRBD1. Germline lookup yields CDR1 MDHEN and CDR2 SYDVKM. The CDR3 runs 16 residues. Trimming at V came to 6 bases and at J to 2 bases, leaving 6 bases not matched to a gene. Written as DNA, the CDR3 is TGTGCCAGCAGGAGACAGGGGACGACTGGGGCCAACGTCCTGACTTTC. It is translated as CASRRQGTTGANVLTF.

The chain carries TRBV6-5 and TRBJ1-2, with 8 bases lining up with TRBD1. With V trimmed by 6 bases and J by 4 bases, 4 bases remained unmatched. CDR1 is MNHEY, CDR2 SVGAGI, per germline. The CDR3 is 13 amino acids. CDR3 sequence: CASRPTGGYGYTF. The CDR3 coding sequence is TGTGCCAGCAGACCTACAGGGGGCTATGGCTACACCTTC.

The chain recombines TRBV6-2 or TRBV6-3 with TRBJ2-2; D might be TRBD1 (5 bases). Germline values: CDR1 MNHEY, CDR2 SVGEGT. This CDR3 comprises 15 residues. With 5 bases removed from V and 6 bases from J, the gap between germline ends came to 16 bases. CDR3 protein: CASSATSGSPGELFF. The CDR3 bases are TGTGCCAGCAGTGCAACATCAGGGTCCCCCGGGGAGCTGTTTTTT.

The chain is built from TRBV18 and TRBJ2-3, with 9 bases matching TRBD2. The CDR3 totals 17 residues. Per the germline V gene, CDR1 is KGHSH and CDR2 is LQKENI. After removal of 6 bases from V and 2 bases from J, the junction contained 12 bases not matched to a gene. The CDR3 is CASSYSESSGITDTQYF. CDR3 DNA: TGTGCCAGCTCGTACAGCGAGTCTAGCGGGATCACAGATACGCAGTATTTT.

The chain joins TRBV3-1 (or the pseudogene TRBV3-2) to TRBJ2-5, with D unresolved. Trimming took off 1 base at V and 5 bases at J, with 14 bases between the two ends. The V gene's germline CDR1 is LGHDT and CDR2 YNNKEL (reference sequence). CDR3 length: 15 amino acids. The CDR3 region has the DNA TGTGCCAGCAGCCAAGGGTCGCAGGTGGCGGAGACCCAGTACTTC. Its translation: CASSQGSQVAETQYF.

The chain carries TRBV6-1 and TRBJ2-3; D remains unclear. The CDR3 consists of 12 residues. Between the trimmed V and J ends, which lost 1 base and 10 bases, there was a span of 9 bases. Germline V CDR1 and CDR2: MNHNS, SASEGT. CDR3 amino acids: CASSEGVLPQYF. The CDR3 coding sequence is TGTGCCAGCAGTGAAGGAGTCCTGCCGCAGTATTTT.

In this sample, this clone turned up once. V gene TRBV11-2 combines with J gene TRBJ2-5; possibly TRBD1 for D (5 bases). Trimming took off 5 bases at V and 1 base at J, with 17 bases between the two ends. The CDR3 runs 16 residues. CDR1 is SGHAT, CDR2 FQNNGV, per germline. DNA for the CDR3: TGTGCCAGCAGCCCCCGCCCGTGGGGCCTCCAAGAGACCCAGTACTTC. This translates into CASSPRPWGLQETQYF.

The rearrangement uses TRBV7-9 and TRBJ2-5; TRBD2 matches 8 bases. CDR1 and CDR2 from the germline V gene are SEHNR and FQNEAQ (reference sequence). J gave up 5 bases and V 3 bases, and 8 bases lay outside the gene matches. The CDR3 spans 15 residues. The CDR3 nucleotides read TGTGCCAGCAGCTTCAGGTCAGGACTAGCCGAGACCCAGTACTTC. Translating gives CASSFRSGLAETQYF.

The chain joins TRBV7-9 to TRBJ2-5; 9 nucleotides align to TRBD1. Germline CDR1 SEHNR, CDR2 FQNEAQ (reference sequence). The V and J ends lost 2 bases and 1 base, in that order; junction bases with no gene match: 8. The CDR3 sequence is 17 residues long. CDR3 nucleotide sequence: TGTGCCAGCAGCTTATCTGGACAGGGGCCCCCCCAAGAGACCCAGTACTTC. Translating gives CASSLSGQGPPQETQYF. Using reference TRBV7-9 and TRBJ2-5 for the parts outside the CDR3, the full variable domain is DTGVSQNPRHKITKRGQNVTFRCDPISEHNRLYWYRQTLGQGPEFLTYFQNEAQLEKSRLLSDRFSAERPKGSFSTLEIQRTEQGDSAMYLCASSLSGQGPPQETQYFGPGTRLLVL.

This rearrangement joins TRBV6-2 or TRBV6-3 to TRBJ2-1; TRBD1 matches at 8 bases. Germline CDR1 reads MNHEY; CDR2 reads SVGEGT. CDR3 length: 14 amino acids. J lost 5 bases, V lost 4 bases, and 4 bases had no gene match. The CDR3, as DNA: TGTGCCAGCAGTTGGGGACAGGTGAACAATGAGCAGTTCTTC. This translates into CASSWGQVNNEQFF.

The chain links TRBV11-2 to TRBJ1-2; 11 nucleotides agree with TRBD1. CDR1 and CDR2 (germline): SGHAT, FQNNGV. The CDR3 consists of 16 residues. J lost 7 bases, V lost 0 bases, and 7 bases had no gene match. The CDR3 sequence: CASSLERTGGFGGYTF. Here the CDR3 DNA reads TGTGCCAGCAGCTTAGAGAGGACAGGGGGCTTCGGTGGCTACACCTTC.

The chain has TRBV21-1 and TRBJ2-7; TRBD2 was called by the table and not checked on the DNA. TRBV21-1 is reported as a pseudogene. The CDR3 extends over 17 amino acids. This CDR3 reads CASSFRYPHAKSYEQYF. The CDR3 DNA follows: TGTGCCAGCAGCTTTCGCTACCCCCACGCAAAATCATACGAGCAGTACTTC.

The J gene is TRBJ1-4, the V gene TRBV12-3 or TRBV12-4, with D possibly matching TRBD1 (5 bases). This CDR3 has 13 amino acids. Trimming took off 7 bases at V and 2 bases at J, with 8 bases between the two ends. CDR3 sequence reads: CASTGYTNEKLFF. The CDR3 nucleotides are TGTGCCAGCACAGGGTATACTAATGAAAAACTGTTTTTT.

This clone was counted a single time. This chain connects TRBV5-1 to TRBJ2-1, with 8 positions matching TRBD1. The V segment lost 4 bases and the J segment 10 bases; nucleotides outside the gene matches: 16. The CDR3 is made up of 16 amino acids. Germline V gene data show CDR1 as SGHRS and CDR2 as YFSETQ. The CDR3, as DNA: TGCGCCAGCAGCGCAGCCCAGGGGGCTGTTGTAAAGGAGCAGTTCTTC. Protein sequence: CASSAAQGAVVKEQFF.

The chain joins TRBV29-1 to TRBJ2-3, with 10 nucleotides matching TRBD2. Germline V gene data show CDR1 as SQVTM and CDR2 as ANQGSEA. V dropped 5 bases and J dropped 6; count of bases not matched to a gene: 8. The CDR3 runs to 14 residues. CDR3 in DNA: TGCAGCGTTCGAGGACTAGCGGTGGGGGATACGCAGTATTTT. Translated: CSVRGLAVGDTQYF.